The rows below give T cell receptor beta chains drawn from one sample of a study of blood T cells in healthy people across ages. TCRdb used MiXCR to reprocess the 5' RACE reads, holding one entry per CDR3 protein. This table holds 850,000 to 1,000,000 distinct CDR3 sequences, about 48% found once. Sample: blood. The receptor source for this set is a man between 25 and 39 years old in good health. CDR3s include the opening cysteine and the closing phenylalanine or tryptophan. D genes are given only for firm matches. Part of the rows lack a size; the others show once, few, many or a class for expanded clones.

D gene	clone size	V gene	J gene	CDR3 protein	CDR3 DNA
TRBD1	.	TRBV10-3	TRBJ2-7	CAISGGQGPSYEQYF	TGTGCCATCAGCGGGGGACAGGGCCCCTCCTACGAGCAGTACTTC
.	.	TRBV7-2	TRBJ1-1	CASTRGQLGSTEAFF	TGTGCCAGCACCCGAGGACAGCTCGGAAGCACTGAAGCTTTCTTT
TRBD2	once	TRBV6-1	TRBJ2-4	CASSELAEGWNIQYF	TGTGCCAGCAGTGAGCTAGCGGAGGGGTGGAACATTCAGTACTTC
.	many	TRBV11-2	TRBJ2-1	CASSLDGRTYNEQFF	TGTGCCAGCAGCTTGGACGGTCGTACCTACAATGAGCAGTTCTTC
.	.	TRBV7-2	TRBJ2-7	CASSPRGHGSNEQYF	TGTGCCAGCAGCCCCCGGGGACACGGGAGCAACGAGCAGTACTTC
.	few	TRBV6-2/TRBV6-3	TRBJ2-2	CASSYSTRGTGELFF	TGTGCCAGCAGTTACTCGACCCGAGGTACCGGGGAGCTGTTTTTT
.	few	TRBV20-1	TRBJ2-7	CSASWVEVTYEQYF	TGCAGTGCTAGCTGGGTGGAAGTGACCTACGAGCAGTACTTC
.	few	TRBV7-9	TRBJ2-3	CASSLGAQGFTGDTQYF	TGTGCCAGCAGCTTAGGGGCGCAGGGCTTCACCGGAGATACGCAGTATTTT
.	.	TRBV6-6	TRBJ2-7	CASSSDSDREAYF	TGTGCCAGCAGTTCGGACTCGGACAGAGAGGCGTACTTC
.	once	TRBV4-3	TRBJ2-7	CASSQDNEFPYEQYF	TGCGCCAGCAGCCAAGATAATGAGTTCCCCTACGAGCAGTACTTC
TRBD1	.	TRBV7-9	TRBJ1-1	CASSSGGAGTEAFF	TGTGCCAGCAGCTCAGGGGGCGCGGGGACTGAAGCTTTCTTT
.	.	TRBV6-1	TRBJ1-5	CASSEEGLRNQPQHF	TGTGCCAGCAGTGAAGAAGGGTTAAGGAATCAGCCCCAGCATTTT
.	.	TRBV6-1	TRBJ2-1	CASSEGRGQTYNEQFF	TGTGCCAGCAGTGAAGGACGGGGACAAACCTACAATGAGCAGTTCTTC
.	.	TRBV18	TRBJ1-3	CASSPQTGNTIYF	TGTGCCAGCTCACCACAGACTGGAAACACCATATATTTT
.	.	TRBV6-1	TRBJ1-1	CASSESIGFNTEAFF	TGTGCCAGCAGTGAAAGTATCGGTTTCAACACTGAAGCTTTCTTT
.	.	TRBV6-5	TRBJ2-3	CASRYGGTDTQYF	TGTGCCAGCAGGTACGGGGGTACAGATACGCAGTATTTT
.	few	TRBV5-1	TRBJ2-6	CASSLESPGANVLTF	TGCGCCAGCAGCTTGGAATCCCCTGGGGCCAACGTCCTGACTTTC
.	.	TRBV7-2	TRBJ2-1	CASSLGFASYNEQFF	TGTGCCAGCAGCTTAGGTTTTGCATCCTACAATGAGCAGTTCTTC
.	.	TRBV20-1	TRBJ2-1	CSAREARGGNEQFF	TGCAGTGCTAGAGAGGCGCGAGGGGGGAATGAGCAGTTCTTC
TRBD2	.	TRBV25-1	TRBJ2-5	CASSEREGETQYF	TGTGCCAGCAGTGAAAGGGAGGGGGAGACCCAGTACTTC
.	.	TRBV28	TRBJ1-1	CAGSPFIVGPPMMNTEAFF	TGTGCCGGCAGTCCCTTTATAGTGGGCCCTCCAATGATGAACACTGAAGCTTTCTTT
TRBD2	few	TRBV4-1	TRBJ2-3	CASSQTTSAGTDTQYF	TGCGCCAGCAGCCAGACGACTAGCGCAGGGACAGATACGCAGTATTTT
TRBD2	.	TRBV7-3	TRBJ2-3	CASSTWAGGISSTDTQYF	TGTGCCAGCAGCACCTGGGCGGGGGGGATATCTAGCACAGATACGCAGTATTTT
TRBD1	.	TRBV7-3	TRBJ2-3	CASSLKVTGGAGTDTQYF	TGTGCCAGCAGCTTAAAAGTCACAGGGGGCGCCGGCACAGATACGCAGTATTTT
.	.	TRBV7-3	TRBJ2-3	CASSANSADTQYF	TGTGCCAGCAGCGCCAATAGCGCAGATACGCAGTATTTT
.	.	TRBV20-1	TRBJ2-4	CSARDGRRIAKNIQYF	TGCAGTGCTAGAGACGGTAGGAGGATAGCCAAAAACATTCAGTACTTC
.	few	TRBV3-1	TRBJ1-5	CASSQTGGGQPQHF	TGTGCCAGCAGCCAGACAGGCGGCGGTCAGCCCCAGCATTTT
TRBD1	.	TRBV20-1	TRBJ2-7	CSAGGGTGRNEQYF	TGCAGTGCCGGGGGAGGGACAGGGAGGAACGAGCAGTACTTC
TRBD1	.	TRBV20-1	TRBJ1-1	CSAEDRARNTEAFF	TGCAGTGCTGAGGACAGGGCCCGGAACACTGAAGCTTTCTTT
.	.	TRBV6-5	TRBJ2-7	CASSEVVGLEQYF	TGTGCCAGCAGTGAGGTGGTGGGGCTCGAGCAGTACTTC
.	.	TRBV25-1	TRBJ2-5	CASSTTATYQETQYF	TGTGCCAGCAGTACCACCGCCACCTACCAAGAGACCCAGTACTTC
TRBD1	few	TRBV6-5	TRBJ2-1	CASGSGTETYNEQFF	TGTGCCAGCGGCTCCGGGACAGAAACCTACAATGAGCAGTTCTTC
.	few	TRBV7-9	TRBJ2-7	CASSLGALISYEQYF	TGTGCCAGCAGCCTGGGGGCTCTGATCTCCTACGAGCAGTACTTC
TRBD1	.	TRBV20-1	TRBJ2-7	CSARRDRGSYEQYF	TGCAGTGCTAGGAGGGACAGGGGGTCCTACGAGCAGTACTTC
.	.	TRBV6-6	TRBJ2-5	CASSYQGGEETQYF	TGTGCCAGCAGTTACCAGGGGGGCGAAGAGACCCAGTACTTC